A single T cell receptor beta chain is shown here with its context. Produced via immunoSEQ multiplex PCR; TCRdb's table is partial and in-frame only. Of tens of thousands of clones listed, approximately 95% are singletons. This specimen comes from a study of cytomegalovirus exposure and HLA in healthy donors. The sample consisted of PBMCs. The sequence came from a woman under 30 in good health and CMV-seropositive.

CDR3: CASSLQPGTEAFF. The CDR3 DNA reads TGTGCCAGCAGCTTACAGCCTGGCACTGAAGCTTTCTTT. This sequence joins TRBV6-6 and TRBJ1-1; unclear D gene. Germline CDR1 is MNHNY and CDR2 is SVGAGI (reference sequence). V was pared by 6 bases and J by 4 bases, with 12 bases between. The CDR3 has 13 amino acids.